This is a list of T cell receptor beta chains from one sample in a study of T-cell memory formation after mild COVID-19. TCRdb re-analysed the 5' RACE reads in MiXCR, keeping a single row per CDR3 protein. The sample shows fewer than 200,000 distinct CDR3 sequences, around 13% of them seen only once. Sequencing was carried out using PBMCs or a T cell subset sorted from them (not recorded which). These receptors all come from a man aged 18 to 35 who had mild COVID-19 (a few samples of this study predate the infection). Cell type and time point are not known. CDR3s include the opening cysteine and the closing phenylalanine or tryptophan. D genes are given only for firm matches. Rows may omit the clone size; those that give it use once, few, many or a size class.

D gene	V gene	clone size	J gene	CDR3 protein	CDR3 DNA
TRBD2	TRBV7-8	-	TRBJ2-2	CASSFYGLATGELFF	TGTGCCAGCAGCTTCTACGGACTAGCAACCGGGGAGCTGTTTTTT
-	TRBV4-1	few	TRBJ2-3	CASRPTPPRRAIDTQYF	TGCGCCAGCAGGCCTACCCCGCCTCGTAGAGCCATCGATACGCAGTATTTT
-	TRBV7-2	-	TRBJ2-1	CASRPQTLSSYNEQFF	TGTGCCAGCAGGCCTCAGACTTTAAGCTCCTACAATGAGCAGTTCTTC
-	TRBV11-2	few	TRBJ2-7	CASSLDSQGYEQYF	TGTGCCAGCAGCTTAGATTCCCAAGGCTACGAGCAGTACTTC
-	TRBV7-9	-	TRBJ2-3	CASSFSRGTDTQYF	TGTGCCAGCAGCTTCTCCCGGGGAACAGATACGCAGTATTTT
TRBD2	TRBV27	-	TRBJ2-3	CASSNTVFGLAGVADTQYF	TGTGCCAGCAGCAATACAGTATTCGGACTAGCGGGGGTCGCAGATACGCAGTATTTT
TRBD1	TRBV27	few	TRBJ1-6	CASRMTGFGSPLHF	TGTGCCAGCAGGATGACAGGGTTTGGTTCACCCCTCCACTTT
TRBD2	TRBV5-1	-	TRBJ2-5	CASSLEGLAGGVETQYF	TGCGCCAGCAGCTTGGAGGGACTAGCGGGGGGTGTAGAGACCCAGTACTTC
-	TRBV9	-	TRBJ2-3	CASSVGSRFWEVTGYTDTQYF	TGTGCCAGCAGCGTAGGGTCGAGGTTTTGGGAGGTGACAGGGTATACAGATACGCAGTATTTT
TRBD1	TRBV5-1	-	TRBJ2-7	CASSAGTGPYEQYF	TGCGCCAGCAGCGCCGGGACAGGGCCCTACGAGCAGTACTTC
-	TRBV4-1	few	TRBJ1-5	CASSQVTPGEPQHF	TGCGCCAGCAGCCAAGTCACACCCGGGGAGCCCCAGCATTTT
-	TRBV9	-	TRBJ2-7	CASSVGPANEQYF	TGTGCCAGCAGCGTAGGTCCGGCGAACGAGCAGTACTTC
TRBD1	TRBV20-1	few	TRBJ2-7	CSASRGLYEQYF	TGCAGTGCTTCTAGGGGGCTCTACGAGCAGTACTTC
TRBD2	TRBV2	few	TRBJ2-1	CASSESTSGGADEQFF	TGTGCCAGCAGTGAATCTACTAGCGGGGGGGCGGATGAGCAGTTCTTC
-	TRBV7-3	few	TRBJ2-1	CASSLWAGGASYNEQFF	TGTGCCAGCAGCTTATGGGCCGGCGGGGCCTCCTACAATGAGCAGTTCTTC
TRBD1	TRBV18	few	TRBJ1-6	CASSPDRGNNSPLHF	TGTGCCAGCTCACCAGACAGGGGCAATAATTCACCCCTCCACTTT
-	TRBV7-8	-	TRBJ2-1	CASSLGRATLGGLYNEQFF	TGTGCCAGCAGCTTAGGCCGAGCAACATTAGGGGGGCTCTACAATGAGCAGTTCTTC
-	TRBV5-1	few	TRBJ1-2	CASSWREGYGYTF	TGCGCCAGCAGTTGGAGGGAAGGCTATGGCTACACCTTC
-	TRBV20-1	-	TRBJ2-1	CSARDRRGADEQFF	TGCAGTGCTAGAGATCGTAGGGGAGCGGATGAGCAGTTCTTC
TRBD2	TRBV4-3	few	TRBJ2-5	CASSLNPWGGEETQYF	TGCGCCAGCAGCCTCAACCCATGGGGGGGTGAAGAGACCCAGTACTTC
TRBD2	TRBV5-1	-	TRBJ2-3	CASSPTSGGPSATQYF	TGCGCCAGCAGCCCGACTAGCGGGGGGCCCTCAGCCACGCAGTATTTT
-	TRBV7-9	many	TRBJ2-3	CASSLTSSTDTQYF	TGCGCCAGCAGCTTGACCTCTAGCACAGATACGCAGTATTTT
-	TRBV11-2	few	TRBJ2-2	CASSLTDTGELFF	TGTGCCAGCAGCTTAACTGACACCGGGGAGCTGTTTTTT
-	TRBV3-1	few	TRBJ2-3	CASSRTGASTDTQYF	TGTGCCAGCAGCCGTACCGGGGCTAGCACAGATACGCAGTATTTT
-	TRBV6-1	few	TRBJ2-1	CASGRGNEQFF	TGTGCCAGCGGTCGGGGGAATGAGCAGTTCTTC
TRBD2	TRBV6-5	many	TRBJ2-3	CASRLMTSEVADTQYF	TGTGCCAGCAGATTAATGACTAGCGAGGTAGCGGATACGCAGTATTTT
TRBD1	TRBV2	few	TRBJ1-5	CASAGTGGDQPQHF	TGTGCCAGCGCTGGGACAGGAGGGGATCAGCCCCAGCATTTT
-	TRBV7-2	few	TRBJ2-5	CASRLGPGNQETQYF	TGTGCCAGCAGATTAGGTCCGGGAAACCAAGAGACCCAGTACTTC
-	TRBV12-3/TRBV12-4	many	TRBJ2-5	CASSFPRGAGHRAKTQYF	TGTGCCAGCAGTTTCCCCCGAGGGGCGGGGCACCGAGCTAAGACCCAGTACTTC
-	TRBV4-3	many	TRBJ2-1	CASSQDKGYNEQFF	TGCGCCAGCAGCCAAGATAAGGGTTACAATGAGCAGTTCTTC
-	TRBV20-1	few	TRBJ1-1	CSARDSLDIKAFF	TGCAGTGCTAGAGACAGCCTCGACATCAAGGCTTTCTTT
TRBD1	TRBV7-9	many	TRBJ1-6	CASSLLDRGNSPLHF	TGTGCCAGCAGCTTACTGGACAGGGGTAATTCACCCCTCCACTTT
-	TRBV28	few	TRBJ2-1	CASRPRGLSSYNEQFF	TGTGCCAGCAGGCCTCGGGGGCTTAGCTCCTACAATGAGCAGTTCTTC
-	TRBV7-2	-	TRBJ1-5	CASSLGPGGGAQHF	TGTGCCAGCAGCTTAGGCCCCGGAGGGGGAGCCCAGCATTTT
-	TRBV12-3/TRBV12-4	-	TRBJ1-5	CASSLQVHSNQPQHF	TGTGCCAGCAGTTTACAGGTACATAGCAATCAGCCCCAGCATTTT
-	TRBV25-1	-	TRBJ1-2	CASSELTDGGYTF	TGTGCCAGCAGTGAATTGACAGACGGTGGCTACACCTTC
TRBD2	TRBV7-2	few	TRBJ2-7	CASSLGSGGFSYEQYF	TGTGCCAGCAGCTTGGGTAGCGGGGGGTTCTCCTACGAGCAGTACTTC
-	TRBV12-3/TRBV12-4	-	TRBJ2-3	CASSWGASGADTQYF	TGTGCCAGCAGTTGGGGGGCCAGCGGCGCAGATACGCAGTATTTT
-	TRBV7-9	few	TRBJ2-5	CASVVQGSSAETQYF	TGTGCCAGCGTAGTACAGGGTTCATCCGCGGAGACCCAGTACTTC
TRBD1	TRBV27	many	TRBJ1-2	CASSPGTGNGYTF	TGTGCCAGCAGTCCGGGGACAGGGAACGGCTACACCTTC
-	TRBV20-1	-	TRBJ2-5	CSARETGLETQYF	TGCAGTGCTAGAGAGACAGGACTAGAGACCCAGTACTTC
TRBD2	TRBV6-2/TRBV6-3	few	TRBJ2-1	CASNDRGGRNEQFF	TGTGCCAGCAATGACCGGGGGGGGCGGAATGAGCAGTTCTTC